The 14 T cell receptor beta chains reported below all come from one sample, sequenced in a study of T-cell reconstitution after alpha-beta-depleted transplantation in children. The library targeted TCRbeta and was prepared with unique molecular identifiers. TCRdb processed the PCR reads anew with MiXCR; each CDR3 protein has one entry. The table records about 3,300 distinct CDR3 sequences, roughly a fifth of them present only once. Sample: PBMCs, mostly from graft donor cells, taken 60 days after TCRalphabeta/CD19-depleted stem cell transplant. These receptors all come from a male patient between 2 and 15 years old who had a stem cell transplant for acute lymphoblastic leukemia, so the T cells may come from the graft donor.

V gene TRBV7-9 combines with J gene TRBJ1-6; no clear D. The germline V and J ends were trimmed by 4 bases and 10 bases, with 23 bases remaining between them. CDR3 length: 17 residues. Germline V gene sequence: CDR1 SEHNR, CDR2 FQNEAQ (reference sequence). CDR3 sequence: CASSSHDKKGFGSPLHF. The DNA for the CDR3 is TGTGCCAGCAGCTCTCACGACAAGAAAGGATTTGGGTCACCCCTCCACTTT.

By frequency in the sample, this clonotype is medium-sized. The chain couples TRBV7-2 to TRBJ1-6; a weak D match, TRBD1 (6 bases). Trimming stripped 5 bases from V and 14 bases from J, with 19 bases between. The germline V gene encodes CDR1 SGHTA and CDR2 FQGNSA. CDR3 length: 14 residues. The CDR3, as DNA: TGTGCCAGCAGCCAAACCAGGGGCACAATCACCCTCCACTTT. Its protein product is CASSQTRGTITLHF.

There are many counts of this clonotype. This rearrangement joins TRBV3-1 to TRBJ2-7; 9 nucleotides align to TRBD2. The CDR3 consists of 15 residues. Germline CDR1 LGHDT, CDR2 YNNKEL (reference sequence). The junction had 10 bases not matched to a gene; V was cut back by 4 bases and J by 6 bases. CDR3 sequence reads: CASSPLAGCRAEQYF. The DNA of the CDR3 is TGTGCCAGCAGCCCTCTAGCGGGATGCCGGGCCGAGCAGTACTTC.

This clonotype has ten or more counts. This chain joins TRBV7-2 and TRBJ2-7, with TRBD1 as a possible D gene (6 bases). The V gene's germline CDR1 is SGHTA and CDR2 FQGNSA. V was shortened by 4 bases and J by 0 bases, with 16 bases between the two germline ends. This CDR3 spans 16 amino acids. CDR3 coding DNA: TGTGCCAGCAGCTCCCAGGGGCGGTTCTACTCCTACGAGCAGTACTTC. Its protein is CASSSQGRFYSYEQYF.

This clonotype was counted many times. The J gene is TRBJ2-5, the V gene TRBV10-1; 8 bases are a match to TRBD2. Germline CDR1 is WNHNN and CDR2 is SYGVQD (reference sequence). There are 18 residues in the CDR3. The V segment lost 6 bases and the J segment 0 bases; nucleotides outside the gene matches: 15. The chain's CDR3 is CASSPVPRLTSDQETQYF. CDR3 in DNA: TGCGCCAGCAGCCCAGTCCCACGTCTGACTAGCGACCAAGAGACCCAGTACTTC.

This clonotype was seen just once. The chain couples TRBV6-7 to TRBJ2-1; D not resolved. TRBV6-7 is labeled an ORF, and its function is uncertain. This CDR3 has 15 amino acids. CDR3 coding DNA: TGTGGGACCAGTTATTCAGAGTCCCACTACAATGAGCAGTTCTTC. Amino acid sequence: CGTSYSESHYNEQFF.

By frequency in the sample, this clonotype is large. The CDR3: CAISETRGDNEQFF. CDR3 sequence (DNA): TGTGCCATCAGTGAAACCCGAGGGGACAATGAGCAGTTCTTC. This chain links TRBV10-3 with TRBJ2-1; D may match TRBD1 or TRBD2 (5 bases each). The V end was cut by 3 bases, the J end by 5 bases, with 11 bases between. The CDR3 totals 14 residues. Germline V gives CDR1 ENHRY, CDR2 SYGVKD.

In its sample, this clonotype was seen many times. The chain uses TRBV6-2 or TRBV6-3 and TRBJ2-1; D not resolved. V lost 2 bases and J lost 8, with 10 bases in between. Germline V gene lookup returns CDR1 MNHEY and CDR2 SVGEGT. The CDR3 sequence is 13 residues long. CDR3 loop: CASSYLGSYEQFF. The CDR3 coding sequence is TGTGCCAGCAGTTACCTCGGGTCCTATGAGCAGTTCTTC.

This clonotype was observed a handful of times. The V call is TRBV23-1, the J call TRBJ2-1; 9 bases fit TRBD1. Being an ORF, TRBV23-1 has a function that is uncertain. The CDR3 is 18 residues long. With 2 bases clipped from V and 7 bases from J, the junction kept 15 bases outside the gene matches. CDR3 residues: CASSQNPAGTGHANEQFF. CDR3 sequence (DNA): TGCGCCAGCAGTCAAAACCCGGCGGGGACAGGGCATGCGAATGAGCAGTTCTTC.

This clonotype is labeled as medium-sized. This chain joins TRBV18 and TRBJ2-7; D possibly uses TRBD1 or TRBD2 (6 bases each). The CDR3 is 15 amino acids. Trimming left V 0 bases short and J 4 bases short, with 13 bases between. Germline CDR1 is KGHSH and CDR2 is LQKENI. The CDR3 DNA follows: TGTGCCAGCTCACCACCAGGGGGAGGTATATACGAGCAGTACTTC. Translated, it gives CASSPPGGGIYEQYF.

The genes are TRBV27 and TRBJ2-7; D might be TRBD1 (6 bases). Trimming took off 0 bases at V and 2 bases at J, with 8 bases between the two ends. The CDR3 length is 14 residues. The V gene's germline CDR1 is MNHEY and CDR2 SMNVEV (reference sequence). CDR3 DNA: TGTGCCAGCAGTTTATCGGCAGGGGCCTACGAGCAGTACTTC. Its translation is CASSLSAGAYEQYF.

This clonotype was counted only a few times. This rearrangement joins TRBV29-1 to TRBJ1-1, with a tentative D call TRBD1 (6 bases). Germline V gene lookup returns CDR1 SQVTM and CDR2 ANQGSEA. Between the trimmed V and J ends, which lost 2 bases and 10 bases, there was a span of 14 bases. CDR3 length: 12 amino acids. CDR3 protein: CSVEPRGAGAFF. The CDR3 coding sequence is TGCAGCGTTGAACCGCGGGGGGCGGGAGCTTTCTTT.

This clonotype was recorded many times. The chain employs TRBV3-1 and TRBJ2-3, with a possible D match to TRBD2 (6 bases). V lost 2 bases and J lost 2, with 11 bases in between. The CDR3 length is 15 residues. CDR1 is LGHDT and CDR2 is YNNKEL in the germline V gene (reference sequence). The chain's CDR3 is CASSQSGVHTDTQYF. The CDR3 bases are TGTGCCAGCAGCCAATCGGGGGTTCACACAGATACGCAGTATTTT.

This clonotype ranks as large. V is TRBV18 and J is TRBJ2-7, with D perhaps given as TRBD1 or TRBD2 (6 bases each). This CDR3 region has 15 residues. Germline V lookup: CDR1 KGHSH, CDR2 LQKENI. With 6 bases removed from V and 3 bases from J, the gap between germline ends came to 18 bases. This CDR3 is CASSARQGTLYEQYF. The CDR3 DNA reads as TGTGCCAGCTCCGCAAGGCAGGGGACTCTCTACGAGCAGTACTTC.